The clone carrying this T cell receptor (beta chain) appeared a few times. Its antigen is undetermined. The record originates from a study of cytomegalovirus exposure and HLA in healthy donors. On the study more broadly: Earlier, about 179 million T cells were analyzed, and some 120 million unique TCR beta sequences were found among them.

General study results and limits: Clonal expansion, a later analysis showed, was greater in HLA-associated TCR beta chains than in equally common others. As was reported, the HLA-A and HLA-B alleles of most subjects were accurately predicted from TCR beta sequences. In a later analysis, productive TCRs from donors in an Asian-associated ancestry cluster reportedly carried fewer N-insertions than the cohort mean.

Primers: 60 Vbeta forward and 13 Jbeta reverse. The protocol was immunoSEQ multiplex PCR, while the TCRdb copy is restricted to in-frame clones and leaves out a portion. Among around 270,000 clones listed, 75% to 85% were seen once. The sample was PBMCs. The clonotype originates from a girl aged 2-9 years in good health and CMV-seronegative.

CDR3 DNA sequence: TGTGCCAGCAGCCTAAGCCGGGGGATTGATGAAAAACTGTTTTTT. It codes for CASSLSRGIDEKLFF. The rearrangement uses TRBV7-9 and TRBJ1-4; tentative D call: TRBD1 (5 bases). The CDR3 totals 15 residues. Germline values: CDR1 SEHNR, CDR2 FQNEAQ (reference sequence). V was trimmed by 5 bases and J by 6 bases, leaving 16 bases between them.